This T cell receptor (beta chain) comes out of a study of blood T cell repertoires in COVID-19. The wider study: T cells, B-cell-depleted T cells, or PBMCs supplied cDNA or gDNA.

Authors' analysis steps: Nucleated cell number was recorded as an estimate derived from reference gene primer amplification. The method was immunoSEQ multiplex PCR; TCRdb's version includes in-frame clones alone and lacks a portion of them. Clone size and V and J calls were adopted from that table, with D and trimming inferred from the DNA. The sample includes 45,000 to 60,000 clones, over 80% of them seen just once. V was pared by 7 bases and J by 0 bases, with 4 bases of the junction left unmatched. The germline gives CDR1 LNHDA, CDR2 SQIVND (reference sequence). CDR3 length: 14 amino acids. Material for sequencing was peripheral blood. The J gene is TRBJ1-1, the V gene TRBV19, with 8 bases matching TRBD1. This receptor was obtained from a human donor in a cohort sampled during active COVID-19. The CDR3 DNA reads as TGTGCCAGTAATGACAGGGGTCTGAACACTGAAGCTTTCTTT. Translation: CASNDRGLNTEAFF.